This T cell receptor (beta chain) emerged from a study of blood T cell repertoires in COVID-19. Using immunoSEQ multiplex PCR, the repertoire was profiled, and TCRdb retains in-frame clones only, with some absent. The sample shows 200,000 to 250,000 clones, 88% of them seen only once. CDR1 SGHTA and CDR2 FQGTGA come from the germline V gene. This CDR3 has 15 residues. Trimming left V 4 bases short and J 8 bases short, with 18 bases between. The sequence was collected from a man in his fifties with COVID-19, enrolled during active disease. Source material: peripheral blood. The rearrangement uses TRBV7-3 and TRBJ2-1; D is unresolved. In DNA, the CDR3 is TGTGCCAGCAGCTCGACCGGCCTAGAGGTCGATGAGCAGTTCTTC. It specifies CASSSTGLEVDEQFF.